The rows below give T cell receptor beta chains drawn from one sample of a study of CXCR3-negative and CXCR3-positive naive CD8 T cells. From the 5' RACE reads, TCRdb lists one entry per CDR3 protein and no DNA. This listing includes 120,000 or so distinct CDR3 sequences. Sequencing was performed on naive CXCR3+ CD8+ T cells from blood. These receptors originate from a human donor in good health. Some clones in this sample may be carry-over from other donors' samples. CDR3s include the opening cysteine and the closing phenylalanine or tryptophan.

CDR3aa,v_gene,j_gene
CSDRQGGSGELFF,TRBV29-1,TRBJ2-2
CASSLTRRGRYEQYF,TRBV7-3,TRBJ2-7
CASTSVGADLYNEQFF,TRBV27,TRBJ2-1
CGGQPGQGIYNEQFF,TRBV29-1,TRBJ2-1
CASSMKEDSYTEAFF,TRBV19,TRBJ1-1
CASSESSDRLRTDTQYF,TRBV25-1,TRBJ2-3
CASSYSGTTPEGYTF,TRBV6-5,TRBJ1-2
CASSLLGETQYF,TRBV12-3/TRBV12-4,TRBJ2-5
CSARELGPIYGYTF,TRBV20-1,TRBJ1-2
CASSPRLYREHQETQYF,TRBV7-9,TRBJ2-5
CASSLGRGPGETQYF,TRBV11-2,TRBJ2-5
CSARYRDRVVIDQYF,TRBV20-1,TRBJ2-3
CASSYLEGTEAFF,TRBV6-2/TRBV6-3,TRBJ1-1
CASKDRSTDTQYF,TRBV28,TRBJ2-3
CSARNNRVHYEQYF,TRBV20-1,TRBJ2-7
CASNSPEGLTTDTQYF,TRBV7-3,TRBJ2-3
CASSQGQGLYNEKFF,TRBV4-3,TRBJ2-1
CSVRGPGQGVGHGYTF,TRBV29-1,TRBJ1-2
CASSLVGPRGEQYF,TRBV12-3/TRBV12-4,TRBJ2-7
CASSTVDSSSYNEQFF,TRBV18,TRBJ2-1
CAISESGGFRDTEAFF,TRBV10-3,TRBJ1-1
CSVQALAEKETQYF,TRBV29-1,TRBJ2-5